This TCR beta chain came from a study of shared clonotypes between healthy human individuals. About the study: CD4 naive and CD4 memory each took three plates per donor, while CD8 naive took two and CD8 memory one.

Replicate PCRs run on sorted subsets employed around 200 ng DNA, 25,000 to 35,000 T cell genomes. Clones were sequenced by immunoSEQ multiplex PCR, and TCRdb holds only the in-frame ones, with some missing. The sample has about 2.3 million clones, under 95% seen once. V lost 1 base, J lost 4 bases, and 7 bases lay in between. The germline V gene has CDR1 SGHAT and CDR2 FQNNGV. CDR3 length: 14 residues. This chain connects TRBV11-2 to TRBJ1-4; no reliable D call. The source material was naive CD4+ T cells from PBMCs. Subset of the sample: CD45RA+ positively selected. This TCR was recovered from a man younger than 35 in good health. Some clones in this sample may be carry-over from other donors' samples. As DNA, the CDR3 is TGTGCCAGCAGCTTAGTAAGGCTTAATGAAAAACTGTTTTTT. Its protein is CASSLVRLNEKLFF.